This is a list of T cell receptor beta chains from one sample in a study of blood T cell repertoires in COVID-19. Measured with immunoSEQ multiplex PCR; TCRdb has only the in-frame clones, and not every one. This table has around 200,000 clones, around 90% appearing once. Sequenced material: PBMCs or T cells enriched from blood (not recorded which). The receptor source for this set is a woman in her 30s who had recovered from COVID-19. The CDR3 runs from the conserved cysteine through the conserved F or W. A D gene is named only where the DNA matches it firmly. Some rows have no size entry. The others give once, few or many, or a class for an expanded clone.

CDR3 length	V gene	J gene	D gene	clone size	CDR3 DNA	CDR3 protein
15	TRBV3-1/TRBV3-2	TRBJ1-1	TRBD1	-	TGTGCCAGCACCTTACAGGGGAAAATGAACACTGAAGCTTTCTTT	CASTLQGKMNTEAFF
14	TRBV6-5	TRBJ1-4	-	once	TGTGCCAGCAGTTCGGAGGGTGTAGGAGAAAAACTGTTTTTT	CASSSEGVGEKLFF
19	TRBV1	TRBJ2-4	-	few	TGCACCAGCAGCGGACTAGCGGGGGGCAACGGTATAGCCAAAAACATTCAGTACTTC	CTSSGLAGGNGIAKNIQYF
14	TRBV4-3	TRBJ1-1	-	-	TGCGCCAGCAGCCAAGTCAGGGTGAACACTGAAGCTTTCTTT	CASSQVRVNTEAFF
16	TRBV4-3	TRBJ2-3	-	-	TGCGCCAGCAGCCAAGATAACTCCCGGGGCACAGATACGCAGTATTTT	CASSQDNSRGTDTQYF
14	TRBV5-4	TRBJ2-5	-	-	TGTGCCAGCAGCTTGGGGGGCAGCCAAGAGACCCAGTACTTC	CASSLGGSQETQYF
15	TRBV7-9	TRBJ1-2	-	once	TGTGCCAGCAGCTCCAACAGGATAGCTAACTATGGCTACACCTTC	CASSSNRIANYGYTF
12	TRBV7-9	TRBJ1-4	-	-	TGTGCCAGCAGCTCCGGGGTGGAAAAACTGTTTTTT	CASSSGVEKLFF
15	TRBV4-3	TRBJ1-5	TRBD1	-	TGCGCCAGCAGCCTGGGACAGGGAAACAATCAGCCCCAGCATTTT	CASSLGQGNNQPQHF
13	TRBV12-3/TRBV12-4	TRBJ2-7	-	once	TGTGCCAGCAGTTTACGGGATTTTTACGAGCAGTACTTC	CASSLRDFYEQYF
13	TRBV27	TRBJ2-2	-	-	TGTGCCAGCAGCAGGGATGAAACCGGGGAGCTGTTTTTT	CASSRDETGELFF
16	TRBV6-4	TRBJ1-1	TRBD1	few	TGTGCCAGCAGTGACTCCCCGGACAGGGGGGGAACTGAAGCTTTCTTT	CASSDSPDRGGTEAFF
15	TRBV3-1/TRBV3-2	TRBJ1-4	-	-	TGTGCCAGCAGCCTAACCCTCGGGATTAATGAAAAACTGTTTTTT	CASSLTLGINEKLFF
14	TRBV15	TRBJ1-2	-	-	TGTGCCACCAGCAGAGATACGAGTATCTATGGCTACACCTTC	CATSRDTSIYGYTF
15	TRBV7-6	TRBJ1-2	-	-	TGTGCCAGCAGCTTAGAAATGACAGGATCCTATGGCTACACCTTC	CASSLEMTGSYGYTF
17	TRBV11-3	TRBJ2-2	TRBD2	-	TGTGCCAGCAGCTTCCTAGCGGGGGGGACGAACACCGGGGAGCTGTTTTTT	CASSFLAGGTNTGELFF
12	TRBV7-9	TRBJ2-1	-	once	TGTGCCAGCAGCTTAACTGTTACTAGTCTGTTCTTC	CASSLTVTSLFF
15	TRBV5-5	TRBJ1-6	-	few	TGTGCCAGCAGCTTGGTCGTCAGGCCGAATTCACCCCTCCACTTT	CASSLVVRPNSPLHF
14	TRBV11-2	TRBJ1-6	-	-	TGTGCCAGCAGCCCGGGGTGGTATAATTCACCCCTCCACTTT	CASSPGWYNSPLHF
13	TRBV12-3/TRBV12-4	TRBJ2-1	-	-	TGTGCCAGCACCTCCGGGACTTCCAATGAGCAGTTCTTC	CASTSGTSNEQFF
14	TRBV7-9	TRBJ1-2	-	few	TGTGCCAGCAGCTTGAGTACAGCTAACTATGGCTACACCTTC	CASSLSTANYGYTF
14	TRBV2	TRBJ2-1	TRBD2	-	TGTGCCAGCAGTGGGCTAGCGGCCGAGGATGAGCAGTTCTTC	CASSGLAAEDEQFF
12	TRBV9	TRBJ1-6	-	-	TGTGCCAGCAGAGGACAGAATTCACCCCTCCACTTT	CASRGQNSPLHF
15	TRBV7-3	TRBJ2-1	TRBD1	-	TGTGCCAGCGGAACCGGGACAGGGGTCTACAATGAGCAGTTCTTC	CASGTGTGVYNEQFF
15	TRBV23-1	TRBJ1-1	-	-	TGCGCCAGCAGTCAATCCAGGGGCAAGAACACTGAAGCTTTCTTT	CASSQSRGKNTEAFF
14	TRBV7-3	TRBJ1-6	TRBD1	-	TGTGCCAGCAGCCCAACAGGGGCCAATTCACCCCTCCACTTT	CASSPTGANSPLHF
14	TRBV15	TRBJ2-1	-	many	TGTGCCACCAGCAGAGAAGCAGGGAAGGATGAGCAGTTCTTC	CATSREAGKDEQFF
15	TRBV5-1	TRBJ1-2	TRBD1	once	TGCGCCAGCAGCGACCGGGACAGCGGCACCTATGGCTACACCTTC	CASSDRDSGTYGYTF
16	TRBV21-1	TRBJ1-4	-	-	TGTGCCAGCAGCAAAGACCATACAGGGGGCGAAGGAAAACTGTTTTTT	CASSKDHTGGEGKLFF
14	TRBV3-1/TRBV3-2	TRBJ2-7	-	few	TGTGCCAGCAGCTCCGCGACAGTTTCCTACGAGCAGTACTTC	CASSSATVSYEQYF
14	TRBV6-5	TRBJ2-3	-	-	TGTGCCAGCAACCTAGGGAGCAGCACAGATACGCAGTATTTT	CASNLGSSTDTQYF
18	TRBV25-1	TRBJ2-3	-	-	TGTGCCAGCAGTCCACAGGGCGGGGGTGCGGGCAGTACAGATACGCAGTATTTT	CASSPQGGGAGSTDTQYF
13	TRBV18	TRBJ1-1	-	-	TGTGCCAGCTCAAAAGGGGGGAACACTGAAGCTTTCTTT	CASSKGGNTEAFF
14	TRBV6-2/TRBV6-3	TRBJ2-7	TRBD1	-	TGTGCCAGCAGTCCCGGACAGGAGACCTACGAGCAGTACTTC	CASSPGQETYEQYF
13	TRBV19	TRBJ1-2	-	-	TGTGCCAGTAGTATACAGGGTAACTATGGCTACACCTTC	CASSIQGNYGYTF
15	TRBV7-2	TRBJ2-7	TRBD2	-	TGTGCCAGCAGCTTACCTGGCGGGGGGGGCTACGAGCAGTACTTC	CASSLPGGGGYEQYF
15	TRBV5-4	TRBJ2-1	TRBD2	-	TGTGCCAGCAGCTCTAGACTAGCGGGAGGGAATGAGCAGTTCTTC	CASSSRLAGGNEQFF
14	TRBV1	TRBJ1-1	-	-	TGCACCAGCACCCCAGACAGGTTCCTCACTGAAGCTTTCTTT	CTSTPDRFLTEAFF
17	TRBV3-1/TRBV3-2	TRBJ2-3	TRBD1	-	TGTGCCAGCAGCCCCCCGGGACAGGGGTTCGGGACAGATACGCAGTATTTT	CASSPPGQGFGTDTQYF
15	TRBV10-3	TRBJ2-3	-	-	TGTGCCATCAGTGGTACAGGGCGGAGCACAGATACGCAGTATTTT	CAISGTGRSTDTQYF
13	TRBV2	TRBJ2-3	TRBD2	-	TGTGCCAGCAGCTTAGCGGGGGGCTCTACGCAGTATTTT	CASSLAGGSTQYF
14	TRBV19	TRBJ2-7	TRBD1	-	TGTGCCAGTAGTATGACAGGGAAAGGCTACGAGCAGTACTTC	CASSMTGKGYEQYF
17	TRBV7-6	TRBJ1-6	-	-	TGTGCCAGCAGCTTAGTGGGGGGGAGCTCCTATAATTCACCCCTCCACTTT	CASSLVGGSSYNSPLHF
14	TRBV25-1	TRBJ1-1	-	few	TGTGCCAGCACTAAGACAGGTACCAACGCTGAAGCTTTCTTT	CASTKTGTNAEAFF
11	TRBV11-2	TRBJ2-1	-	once	TGTGCCAGCAGCCCGGTCAATGAGCAGTTCTTC	CASSPVNEQFF
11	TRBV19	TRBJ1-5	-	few	TGTGCCAGTAGCAAGATCGGGCCCCAGCATTTT	CASSKIGPQHF
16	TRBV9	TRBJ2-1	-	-	TGTGCCAGCAGCCCCCGGGACACTCTCATAGGGGATGAGCAGTTCTTC	CASSPRDTLIGDEQFF
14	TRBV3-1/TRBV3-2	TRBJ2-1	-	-	TGTGCCAGCAGCCCAAAGACACAGGACGATGAGCAGTTCTTC	CASSPKTQDDEQFF
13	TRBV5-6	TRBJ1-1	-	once	TGTGCCAGCAGCTTGGGACACCTCACTGAAGCTTTCTTT	CASSLGHLTEAFF
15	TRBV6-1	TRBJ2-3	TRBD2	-	TGTGCCAGCAGTGAACTAGCGGGGGGCCAGAATACGCAGTATTTT	CASSELAGGQNTQYF
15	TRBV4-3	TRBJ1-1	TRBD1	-	TGCGCCAGCAGCCAAGAGACGACAGGGGATACTGAAGCTTTCTTT	CASSQETTGDTEAFF
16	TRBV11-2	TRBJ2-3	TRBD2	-	TGTGCCAGCAGGGAAGGAGCGGGGAAAAACACAGATACGCAGTATTTT	CASREGAGKNTDTQYF
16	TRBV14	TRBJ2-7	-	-	TGTGCCAGCAGCCAAACCGCGCTTGCAGGGCCTTACGAGCAGTACTTC	CASSQTALAGPYEQYF
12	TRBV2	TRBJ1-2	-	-	TGTGCCAGCCGGGTGGGGGGACGAGGCTACACCTTC	CASRVGGRGYTF
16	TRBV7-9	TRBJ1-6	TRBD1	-	TGTGCCAGCAGGGAGGGGGCTGGGAGATATAATTCACCCCTCCACTTT	CASREGAGRYNSPLHF
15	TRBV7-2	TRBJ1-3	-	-	TGTGCCAGCAGCTTAAAATCCGGACAGGGAAACACCATATATTTT	CASSLKSGQGNTIYF
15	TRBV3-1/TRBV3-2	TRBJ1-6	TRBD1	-	TGTGCCAGCAGTCCCGGGACAGGGGTTCTGTCACCCCTCCACTTT	CASSPGTGVLSPLHF
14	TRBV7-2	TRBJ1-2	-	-	TGTGCCAGCAGCTTAGCCCGGGGGGCGGTTGGCTACACCTTC	CASSLARGAVGYTF
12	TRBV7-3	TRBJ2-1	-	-	TGTGCCAGCAGCCCTACTAGGGATGAGCAGTTCTTC	CASSPTRDEQFF